A single sample is the source of the 27 T cell receptor beta chains below, sequenced in a study of T cell clonality in common variable immunodeficiency. Study-level findings and limits: Fewer deletions and N-nucleotide insertions were reportedly seen in common variable immunodeficiency TCR beta sequences.

Method: immunoSEQ multiplex PCR; TCRdb's copy keeps in-frame clones and lacks some. The table lists about 34,000 clones, with no singletons. Their target antigens are unknown. Sequencing used peripheral blood mononuclear cells. Receptors originate from a human donor with common variable immunodeficiency.

This clone has a count of ten or more. With the read ending 3 residues before the CDR3 end, the germline J gene is used to fill in that end. This chain links TRBV30 with TRBJ2-1, with D unresolved. Germline values: CDR1 GTSNPN, CDR2 SVGIG (reference sequence). This CDR3 is 13 amino acids long. Between the trimmed V and J ends, which lost 3 bases and 3 bases, there was a span of 9 bases. The CDR3 spells CAWSAYHYNEQFF. Partial CDR3 DNA: TGTGCCTGGAGCGCCTACCACTACAATGAG.

There are a few counts of this clone. A much larger clone lies one base from this, so it may be a read error. The read terminates 3 residues ahead of where the CDR3 ends, so the germline J gene completes it. This chain joins TRBV2 and TRBJ2-7; 7 bases are a match to TRBD1. This CDR3 contains 13 residues. V shed 6 bases and J 0 bases; nucleotides not matched to a gene: 2. The germline gives CDR1 SNHLY, CDR2 FYNNEI. CDR3 bases read: TGTGCCAGCAGCGGGACAGCCTCCTACGAG. It translates to CASSGTASYE. The complete CDR3 sequence is CASSGTASYEQYF.

At least ten counts were recorded for this clone. Read data end 3 residues before the CDR3 end; the end is taken from the germline J gene. V and J are TRBV4-2 and TRBJ2-3, with 8 positions matching TRBD2. The J segment lost 3 bases and the V segment lost 4 bases, leaving 3 bases of the junction unmatched. The germline V gene encodes CDR1 LGHNA and CDR2 YNFKEQ. The CDR3 has 14 amino acids. Incomplete CDR3 DNA: TGTGCCAGCAGCCGAGAGCGGGGGACAGATACG. Residues: CASSRERGTDT. The full CDR3 protein is CASSRERGTDTQYF.

This clone was picked up many times. The CDR3 extends 3 residues past the end of the read, so its final part is completed from the germline J gene. J is TRBJ1-1 and V is TRBV7-2; D possibly corresponds to TRBD1 (5 bases). The CDR3 is 15 residues long. V gave up 5 bases and J gave up 4 bases, with 17 bases separating them. Germline CDR1 reads SGHTA; CDR2 reads FQGNSA. Here the CDR3 reads CASSRTPGKGTEAFF. The DNA read from the CDR3 is TGTGCCAGCAGCCGGACGCCAGGGAAGGGCACTGAA.

This clone was counted at least ten times. The read is 3 residues too short to cover the CDR3 end, so that end is filled in from the germline J gene. The chain is built from TRBV18 and TRBJ2-5; 8 bases align to TRBD2. Looked up from germline, CDR1 is KGHSH and CDR2 is LQKENI. The CDR3 is made up of 16 amino acids. Trimming cost V 2 bases and J 6 bases; bases outside gene matches: 11. The sequenced CDR3 bases are TGTGCCAGCTCACCAAGTTTGGCGGGAGGTGAACAGACC. Translating gives CASSPSLAGGEQT. The entire CDR3 protein is CASSPSLAGGEQTQYF.

The sample holds a few counts of this clone. The read ends 3 residues early relative to the CDR3; the germline J gene fills the gap. V gene TRBV11-2 combines with J gene TRBJ2-7; TRBD1 matches at 7 bases. V lost 5 bases and J lost 2; bases outside the gene matches: 3. Germline CDR1 and CDR2: SGHAT and FQNNGV. The length of the CDR3 is 13 residues. The CDR3 here is CASSKQGTYEQYF. The DNA read from the CDR3 is TGTGCCAGCAGCAAACAGGGGACCTACGAG.

This clone came up a few times. Germline and junction disagree at one end, which may indicate a read error. The read finishes 3 residues shy of the CDR3 end, and the germline J gene is used to complete it. The chain employs TRBV6-1 and TRBJ1-2; 10 nucleotides agree with TRBD1. The CDR3 spans 17 residues. Germline CDR1 is MNHNS and CDR2 is SASEGT. The sequenced CDR3 bases are TGTGCCAGCACTGAAGTGACAGGGGGCCTTTCTAACTATGGC. Its protein is CASTEVTGGLSNYG. The entire CDR3 protein reads CASTEVTGGLSNYGYTF.

This clone was counted a few times. The read stops 3 residues short of the end of the CDR3; the missing end is completed from the germline J gene. V gene TRBV2 combines with J gene TRBJ2-3; D call uncertain. This CDR3 is built from 14 residues. V was shortened by 0 bases and J by 2 bases, with 6 bases between the two germline ends. Germline-derived CDR1 and CDR2 are SNHLY and FYNNEI. CDR3 DNA (partial): TGTGCCAGCAGTGAAGCCAGGTCCACAGATACG. Encoded protein: CASSEARSTDT. The full CDR3 protein reads CASSEARSTDTQYF.

This clone was observed a few times. The read is 3 residues too short to cover the CDR3 end, so that end is filled in from the germline J gene. The J gene is TRBJ2-5, the V gene TRBV7-2; D call uncertain. V was trimmed by 1 base and J by 2 bases, leaving 5 bases between them. The germline gives CDR1 SGHTA, CDR2 FQGNSA. The CDR3 totals 13 residues. The CDR3 region is CASSLVIQETQYF. The CDR3 DNA, read in part, is TGTGCCAGCAGCTTAGTTATACAAGAGACC.

This clone appeared many times. The sequenced CDR3 bases are TGTGCCAGCAGTGAAGCGCGTCGCGTAGCGGGATCGGGCAATGAG. It yields the protein CASSEARRVAGSGNE. The whole CDR3 protein is CASSEARRVAGSGNEQFF. The V call is TRBV6-1, the J call TRBJ2-1; 8 nucleotides align to TRBD2. The read ends 3 residues before the CDR3 terminus; that terminus is restored from the germline J gene. CDR3 size: 18 residues. Losses at the gene ends were 0 bases for V and 6 bases for J; bases not matched to a gene: 13. Germline V gives CDR1 MNHNS, CDR2 SASEGT.

As concerns this clone: The read ends 3 residues shy of where the CDR3 ends; the end is completed using the germline J gene. The chain links TRBV6-2 or TRBV6-3 to TRBJ2-7, with 7 bases that match TRBD1. The V gene end was trimmed by 6 bases and the J gene end by 6 bases; junction bases not matched to a gene: 8. The CDR3 consists of 13 residues. Germline V gene lookup returns CDR1 MNHEY and CDR2 SVGEGT. Incomplete CDR3 DNA: TGTGCCAGCAGCTGGGACAGCCTCCTCGAG. Its protein product is CASSWDSLLE. The whole CDR3 sequence is CASSWDSLLEQYF.

This clone has at least ten counts. The read ends 3 residues before the CDR3 terminus; that terminus is restored from the germline J gene. This chain uses TRBV20-1 with TRBJ2-3, with 10 positions matching TRBD2. The CDR3 is 14 amino acids. Unmatched junction bases numbered 6, after V lost 2 bases and J lost 7 bases. Per germline, CDR1 DFQATT and CDR2 SNEGSKA (reference sequence). This CDR3 is CSARLAGDGNTQYF. CDR3 DNA, as far as it was read: TGCAGTGCTAGACTAGCGGGAGATGGAAATACG.

In this sample, this clone turned up a few times. The read is 3 residues too short to cover the CDR3 end, so that end is filled in from the germline J gene. The chain couples TRBV30 to TRBJ2-7; 9 nucleotides match TRBD2. CDR1 GTSNPN and CDR2 SVGIG come from the germline V gene (reference sequence). The length of the CDR3 is 14 residues. V lost 2 bases, J lost 2 bases, and 4 bases stayed unmatched. The DNA read from the CDR3 is TGTGCCTGGAGTTCTGGCGGGAGGGCCTACGAG. Its translation is CAWSSGGRAYE. The complete CDR3 sequence is CAWSSGGRAYEQYF. The full variable domain, completed using reference TRBV30 and TRBJ2-7, is SQTIHQWPATLVQPVGSPLSLECTVEGTSNPNLYWYRQAAGRGLQLLFYSVGIGQISSEVPQNLSASRPQDRQFILSSKKLLLSDSGFYLCAWSSGGRAYEQYFGPGTRLTVT.

Partial CDR3 DNA: TGTGCCAGCTTCATTCCGGGGGGATACAATGAG. Its translation: CASFIPGGYNE. The entire CDR3 reads CASFIPGGYNEQFF. The chain uses TRBV5-5 and TRBJ2-1; 7 bases fit TRBD2. The read ends 3 residues early relative to the CDR3; the germline J gene fills the gap. The CDR3 covers 14 residues. CDR1 SGHKS and CDR2 YYEKEE come from the germline V gene (reference sequence). V dropped 7 bases and J dropped 4; count of bases not matched to a gene: 8.

The table lists this clone with a few counts. With the read ending 3 residues before the CDR3 end, the germline J gene is used to fill in that end. This chain uses TRBV11-2 with TRBJ2-3; D tentatively fits TRBD1 or TRBD2 (7 bases each). This CDR3 is 14 amino acids long. Germline V gene lookup returns CDR1 SGHAT and CDR2 FQNNGV. Trimming shortened V by 10 bases and J by 4 bases, and 18 bases separated the two germline ends. CDR3 bases read: TGTGCCATCTCGGGGAGGGGGCGGCCAGATACG. It specifies CAISGRGRPDT. The entire CDR3 protein is CAISGRGRPDTQYF.

This clone was observed a handful of times. This is likely an artifact of a read error, given a far larger clone one base away. The read falls 3 residues short of the CDR3 end, and the missing part is taken from the germline J gene. The J gene is TRBJ2-3, the V gene TRBV5-6; 7 bases are shared with TRBD2. The CDR3 runs 14 residues. From germline, CDR1 is SGHDT and CDR2 YYEEEE. The J segment lost 6 bases and the V segment lost 2 bases, leaving 6 bases of the junction unmatched. The part of the CDR3 DNA that was read is TGTGCCAGCAGCTTACCTAGCGGCCGCGATACG. Its translation is CASSLPSGRDT. The whole CDR3 sequence is CASSLPSGRDTQYF.

Only a few counts were recorded for this clone. The read ends 3 residues before the CDR3 terminus; that terminus is restored from the germline J gene. The V call is TRBV7-9, the J call TRBJ2-1; D call uncertain. The CDR3 has 13 amino acids. V was clipped by 3 bases and J by 3 bases, with 6 bases between them. Germline CDR1 is SEHNR and CDR2 is FQNEAQ (reference sequence). CDR3 region: CASSFPVYNEQFF. The CDR3 bases that were read are TGTGCCAGCAGCTTCCCTGTCTACAATGAG.

This clone was observed at least ten times. Coverage ceases 3 residues before the CDR3 finishes, and the germline J gene fills in the end. The chain combines TRBV5-6 with TRBJ2-7, with 7 bases that match TRBD1. With V trimmed by 4 bases and J by 4 bases, 5 bases remained unmatched. CDR3 length: 13 residues. Germline V gene sequence: CDR1 SGHDT, CDR2 YYEEEE. CDR3 residues: CASSQDRAYEQYF. Partial CDR3 DNA: TGTGCCAGCAGCCAAGACAGGGCATACGAG.

As concerns this clone: The read falls 3 residues short of the CDR3 end, and the missing part is taken from the germline J gene. The rearrangement uses TRBV6-2 or TRBV6-3 and TRBJ2-1; 9 nucleotides match TRBD2. CDR1 is MNHEY and CDR2 is SVGEGT in the germline V gene. With V trimmed by 0 bases and J by 7 bases, 10 bases remained unmatched. CDR3 size: 17 residues. Incomplete CDR3 DNA: TGTGCCAGCAGTTACTCTCTAGCGGGGAGAGGTGGAAATGAG. It codes for CASSYSLAGRGGNE. The CDR3 as a whole reads CASSYSLAGRGGNEQFF.

As for this clone: The observed sequence ends 3 residues before the CDR3 terminus, with the missing tail filled in from the germline J gene. V usage is TRBV7-6 and J usage is TRBJ1-4, with D hard to call. V was cut by 6 bases and J by 8 bases, with 10 bases left in between. The CDR3 has 12 residues. Germline V gene lookup returns CDR1 SGHVS and CDR2 FNYEAQ. CDR3 in amino acids: CASSQMNEKLFF. The DNA read from the CDR3 is TGTGCCAGCAGTCAGATGAACGAAAAA.

A few counts support this clone. The CDR3 is cut off 3 residues early in the read; its end comes from the germline J gene. V usage is TRBV5-1 and J usage is TRBJ2-3; the match to TRBD1 covers 12 bases. Losses at the gene ends were 0 bases for V and 3 bases for J; bases not matched to a gene: 2. The CDR3 is 16 amino acids. Germline V gene data show CDR1 as SGHRS and CDR2 as YFSETQ. The CDR3 loop is CASSLGDRGRTDTQYF. The sequenced part of the CDR3 DNA is TGCGCCAGCAGCTTGGGGGACAGGGGGCGAACAGATACG.

This clone was recorded at least ten times. The read terminates 3 residues before the CDR3 end, so the remaining end is supplied by the germline J gene. The chain joins TRBV2 to TRBJ2-3; 9 bases line up with TRBD2. The V and J ends lost 7 bases and 4 bases, in that order; junction bases with no gene match: 9. The CDR3 totals 15 residues. CDR1 and CDR2 from the germline V gene are SNHLY and FYNNEI. The sequenced CDR3 bases are TGTGCCAGCATGAGGGATAGCGGGAGCGCAGATACG. Encoded protein: CASMRDSGSADT. The full CDR3 is CASMRDSGSADTQYF.

This clone was counted at least ten times. The read finishes 3 residues shy of the CDR3 end, and the germline J gene is used to complete it. This chain joins TRBV5-1 and TRBJ2-5; the match to TRBD1 covers 7 bases. Germline V lookup: CDR1 SGHRS, CDR2 YFSETQ. The CDR3 extends over 14 amino acids. The V gene end was trimmed by 4 bases and the J gene end by 2 bases; junction bases not matched to a gene: 5. Incomplete CDR3 DNA: TGCGCCAGCAGCCTGGACAGGCATCAAGAGACC. Protein product: CASSLDRHQET. The full CDR3 is CASSLDRHQETQYF.

This clone was seen repeatedly, ten times or more. The CDR3 is cut off 3 residues early in the read; its end comes from the germline J gene. V usage is TRBV19 and J usage is TRBJ1-1; no definite D call. There are 13 residues in the CDR3. V dropped 0 bases and J dropped 6 bases, with 8 bases sitting between them. Per germline, CDR1 LNHDA and CDR2 SQIVND (reference sequence). The part of the CDR3 DNA that was read is TGTGCCAGTAGTATAGATCGAGGTTCTGAA. Encoded protein: CASSIDRGSE. From start to end, the CDR3 is CASSIDRGSEAFF. The full variable domain, in which reference TRBV19 and TRBJ1-1 provide the parts outside the CDR3, is DGGITQSPKYLFRKEGQNVTLSCEQNLNHDAMYWYRQDPGQGLRLIYYSQIVNDFQKGDIAEGYSVSREKKESFPLTVTSAQKNPTAFYLCASSIDRGSEAFFGQGTRLTVV.

This clone occurred many times. The sequence runs out 3 residues before the end of the CDR3; the remainder is reconstructed from the germline J gene. This chain connects TRBV5-4 to TRBJ1-4, with 9 nucleotides matching TRBD1. Germline V gene data show CDR1 as SGHNT and CDR2 as YYREEE (reference sequence). The V and J ends lost 5 bases and 2 bases, in that order; junction bases with no gene match: 4. CDR3 length: 15 residues. The CDR3 loop is CASRRDRDTNEKLFF. The CDR3 bases that were read are TGTGCCAGCAGGCGGGACAGGGATACTAATGAAAAA.

By sample fraction, this clone is medium-sized (0.01 to 0.1%). Coverage ceases 3 residues before the CDR3 finishes, and the germline J gene fills in the end. The chain has TRBV20-1 and TRBJ2-3; 8 nucleotides agree with TRBD1. CDR1 and CDR2 from the germline V gene are DFQATT and SNEGSKA (reference sequence). CDR3 size: 16 residues. Losses at the gene ends were 0 bases for V and 2 bases for J; bases not matched to a gene: 7. The CDR3 DNA, read in part, is TGCAGTGCTAGAGATATTCAGGGGGCCGTCACAGATACG. As protein: CSARDIQGAVTDT. The complete CDR3 protein is CSARDIQGAVTDTQYF.

This clone was detected ten times or more. Coverage ceases 3 residues before the CDR3 finishes, and the germline J gene fills in the end. This chain joins TRBV20-1 and TRBJ1-2; TRBD1 might be the D (6 bases). The CDR3 length is 12 residues. V lost 2 bases and J lost 7, with 11 bases in between. Per the germline V gene, CDR1 is DFQATT and CDR2 is SNEGSKA (reference sequence). Partial CDR3 DNA: TGCAGTGCTAGACGGGGGGCGGGTGGC. This encodes CSARRGAGG. The whole CDR3 protein reads CSARRGAGGYTF.